Below are 20 T cell receptor beta chains sequenced from a single sample in a study of blood T cell repertoires in COVID-19. Assay: immunoSEQ multiplex PCR; the TCRdb copy retains only in-frame clones and omits some. The sample shows 120,000 or so clones, around nine tenths of them seen only once. Sample: peripheral blood. The receptors were sampled from a woman in her fifties or sixties with acute or convalescent COVID-19.

The genes are TRBV19 and TRBJ1-2; the D gene is possibly TRBD1 (6 bases). V lost 6 bases and J 3 bases, leaving 23 bases between the germline ends. CDR1 LNHDA and CDR2 SQIVND come from the germline V gene (reference sequence). The length of the CDR3 is 17 residues. The CDR3 loop reads CASSNPYPGVDHYGYTF. Here the CDR3 DNA reads TGTGCCAGTAGCAACCCCTATCCAGGGGTCGATCACTATGGCTACACCTTC.

The chain couples TRBV12-3 or TRBV12-4 to TRBJ1-2; 7 bases align to TRBD1. With 6 bases clipped from V and 0 bases from J, the junction kept 1 base outside the gene matches. The CDR3 loop spans 13 amino acids. DNA for the CDR3: TGTGCCAGCAGGGACAGGACTAACTATGGCTACACCTTC. Encoded protein: CASRDRTNYGYTF.

This chain links TRBV19 with TRBJ2-2, with D possibly matching TRBD1 (6 bases). V was clipped by 10 bases and J by 4 bases, with 22 bases between them. CDR3 length equals 16 residues. Looked up from germline, CDR1 is LNHDA and CDR2 is SQIVND (reference sequence). As DNA, the CDR3 is TGTGCCACAAAGGCAGGGGTTCGACTATCCACCGGGGAGCTGTTTTTT. Its translation: CATKAGVRLSTGELFF. Full variable domain (outside the CDR3, taken from reference TRBV19 and TRBJ2-2): DGGITQSPKYLFRKEGQNVTLSCEQNLNHDAMYWYRQDPGQGLRLIYYSQIVNDFQKGDIAEGYSVSREKKESFPLTVTSAQKNPTAFYLCATKAGVRLSTGELFFGEGSRLTVL.

The V gene is TRBV21-1, the J gene TRBJ1-2; the table's D gene call, TRBD1, was not cross checked with the DNA. TRBV21-1 has pseudogene status. There are 15 residues in the CDR3. CDR3 amino acids: CASRDIPRDRDGYTF. CDR3 sequence (DNA): TGTGCCAGCAGAGATATACCCCGGGACAGGGATGGCTACACCTTC.

The rearrangement links TRBV3-1 (or the pseudogene TRBV3-2) to TRBJ1-3; tentatively, D is TRBD1 (5 bases). CDR3 length equals 15 residues. V was shortened by 2 bases and J by 4 bases, with 12 bases between the two germline ends. The germline gives CDR1 LGHDT, CDR2 YNNKEL (reference sequence). As DNA, the CDR3 is TGTGCCAGCAGCCAAAGGCGGGGGTTAGGAAACACCATATATTTT. Its protein product is CASSQRRGLGNTIYF.

The J gene is TRBJ2-6, the V gene TRBV18, with D possibly TRBD1 on 5 matching bases. CDR1 is KGHSH, CDR2 LQKENI, per germline. The CDR3 has 15 amino acids. V shed 6 bases and J shed 0 bases, with 9 bases lying between them. CDR3 residues: CASSQGVSGANVLTF. The CDR3 nucleotides read TGTGCCAGCTCCCAGGGTGTCTCTGGGGCCAACGTCCTGACTTTC.

The chain recombines TRBV7-2 with TRBJ1-5, with 10 bases aligning to TRBD1. Germline V lookup: CDR1 SGHTA, CDR2 FQGNSA. V was clipped by 5 bases and J by 0 bases; unmatched bases: 7. The CDR3 is made up of 17 amino acids. The CDR3 nucleotides read TGTGCCAGCAGCCAAGGACAGGGGGGGCCTAGCAATCAGCCCCAGCATTTT. It yields the protein CASSQGQGGPSNQPQHF.

The rearrangement links TRBV19 to TRBJ2-5, with TRBD1 matching over 11 bases. The CDR3 runs to 17 residues. In germline, CDR1 is LNHDA, CDR2 SQIVND (reference sequence). V lost 3 bases to trimming and J lost 5 bases; unmatched junction nucleotides: 11. In nucleotides, the CDR3 is TGTGCCAGTAGTATCCGGACAGGGGGCATAGTATGGGAGACCCAGTACTTC. Its translation is CASSIRTGGIVWETQYF. The full variable domain, in which reference TRBV19 and TRBJ2-5 provide the parts outside the CDR3, is DGGITQSPKYLFRKEGQNVTLSCEQNLNHDAMYWYRQDPGQGLRLIYYSQIVNDFQKGDIAEGYSVSREKKESFPLTVTSAQKNPTAFYLCASSIRTGGIVWETQYFGPGTRLLVL.

The genes are TRBV11-3 and TRBJ2-7; 7 nucleotides match TRBD2. Germline V gene sequence: CDR1 SGHNT, CDR2 YENEEA. The CDR3 runs to 14 residues. V was pared by 5 bases and J by 2 bases, with 6 bases of the junction left unmatched. CDR3 protein: CASSAGGTTYEQYF. CDR3 nucleotides: TGTGCCAGCAGCGCCGGCGGGACTACCTACGAGCAGTACTTC.

CDR3 coding DNA: TGCAGCGTTGACCAGGGGCTCACTGAAGCTTTCTTT. It translates to CSVDQGLTEAFF. V is TRBV29-1 and J is TRBJ1-1; a weak D match, TRBD1 (6 bases). Germline-derived CDR1 and CDR2 are SQVTM and ANQGSEA. V was clipped by 3 bases and J by 4 bases, with 9 bases between them. The CDR3 covers 12 residues. Full variable domain (outside the CDR3, taken from reference TRBV29-1 and TRBJ1-1): SAVISQKPSRDICQRGTSLTIQCQVDSQVTMMFWYRQQPGQSLTLIATANQGSEATYESGFVIDKFPISRPNLTFSTLTVSNMSPEDSSIYLCSVDQGLTEAFFGQGTRLTVV.

The rearrangement uses TRBV12-3 or TRBV12-4 and TRBJ1-3; D unclear. V was pared by 6 bases and J by 0 bases, with 6 bases between. The CDR3 loop spans 13 amino acids. CDR3 bases: TGTGCCAGCAGCCGGGTCTCTGGAAACACCATATATTTT. This sequence encodes CASSRVSGNTIYF.

This clone was picked up one time. The V gene is TRBV7-2, the J gene TRBJ2-4; 8 bases agree with TRBD1. CDR3 length: 16 residues. Germline V gene data show CDR1 as SGHTA and CDR2 as FQGNSA. V was pared by 5 bases and J by 1 base, with 7 bases of the junction left unmatched. CDR3 region: CASSARQGLAKNIQYF. CDR3 nucleotides: TGTGCCAGCAGCGCCCGACAGGGGCTCGCCAAAAACATTCAGTACTTC.

This clone appeared a single time. The rearrangement joins TRBV5-1 to TRBJ1-1; D uncertain. V was cut by 4 bases and J by 1 base, with 14 bases left in between. Per germline, CDR1 SGHRS and CDR2 YFSETQ. The CDR3 covers 15 residues. The CDR3 spells CASSRSSVGNTEAFF. For the CDR3, the DNA is TGCGCCAGCAGCCGGAGTTCTGTCGGGAACACTGAAGCTTTCTTT.

The V gene is TRBV6-5, the J gene TRBJ1-5; D ambiguous. The CDR3 runs 12 residues. Deletions cut 9 bases from V and 2 bases from J, with 8 bases between. Germline-derived CDR1 and CDR2 are MNHEY and SVGAGI. In nucleotides, the CDR3 is TGTGCCAGTAGGGAGGGCAATCAGCCCCAGCATTTT. This sequence encodes CASREGNQPQHF.

This chain connects TRBV19 to TRBJ1-5, with 11 bases identical to TRBD1. Looked up from germline, CDR1 is LNHDA and CDR2 is SQIVND (reference sequence). The CDR3 runs to 13 residues. After removal of 7 bases from V and 9 bases from J, the junction contained 5 bases not matched to a gene. The CDR3 sequence is CASTGQGVGPQHF. The DNA for the CDR3 is TGTGCCAGTACGGGACAGGGGGTAGGGCCCCAGCATTTT.

The chain couples TRBV12-2 to TRBJ1-1. TRBV12-2 counts as a pseudogene. The CDR3 is 16 amino acids. The CDR3 sequence: CASRLGGSCMDTEAFF. The CDR3 nucleotides read TGTGCAAGTCGCTTGGGGGGGTCGTGTATGGACACTGAAGCTTTCTTT.

V usage is TRBV7-2 and J usage is TRBJ1-1; D not certain. This CDR3 is built from 15 residues. V shed 0 bases and J shed 0 bases, with 8 bases lying between them. Germline V lookup: CDR1 SGHTA, CDR2 FQGNSA. For the CDR3, the DNA is TGTGCCAGCAGCTTAGCGGCGCGGTTGAACACTGAAGCTTTCTTT. This gives the protein CASSLAARLNTEAFF.

V usage is TRBV6-6 and J usage is TRBJ1-5; 10 bases are shared with TRBD1. CDR1 MNHNY and CDR2 SVGAGI come from the germline V gene (reference sequence). The CDR3 contains 16 residues. With V trimmed by 5 bases and J by 5 bases, 9 bases remained unmatched. The chain's CDR3 is CASSAGTGAADQPQHF. CDR3 coding DNA: TGTGCCAGCAGTGCCGGGACAGGGGCAGCCGATCAGCCCCAGCATTTT.

The rearrangement links TRBV11-2 to TRBJ2-2, with D perhaps TRBD2 (7 bases). The CDR3 is 15 residues long. V gave up 6 bases and J gave up 2 bases, with 13 bases separating them. The germline gives CDR1 SGHAT, CDR2 FQNNGV. DNA of the CDR3: TGTGCCAGCAGGGGGGGGACACTAAACACCGGGGAGCTGTTTTTT. It codes for CASRGGTLNTGELFF.

V and J are TRBV28 and TRBJ1-2, with TRBD1 matching over 11 bases. The V segment lost 4 bases and the J segment 11 bases; nucleotides outside the gene matches: 9. The germline V gene has CDR1 MDHEN and CDR2 SYDVKM. This CDR3 has 14 amino acids. CDR3: CASSSGQGARYYTF. Written as DNA, the CDR3 is TGTGCCAGCAGTTCCGGACAGGGGGCCCGGTATTACACCTTC.